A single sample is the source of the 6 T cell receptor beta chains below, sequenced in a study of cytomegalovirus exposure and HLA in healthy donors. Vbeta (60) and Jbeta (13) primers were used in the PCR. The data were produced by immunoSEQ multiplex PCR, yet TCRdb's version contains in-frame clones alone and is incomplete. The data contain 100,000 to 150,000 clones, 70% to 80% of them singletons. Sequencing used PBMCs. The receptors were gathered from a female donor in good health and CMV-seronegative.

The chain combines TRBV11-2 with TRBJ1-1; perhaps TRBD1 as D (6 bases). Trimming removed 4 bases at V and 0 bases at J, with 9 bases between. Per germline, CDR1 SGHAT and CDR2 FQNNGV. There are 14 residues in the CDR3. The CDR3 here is CASSSQGLNTEAFF. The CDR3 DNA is TGTGCCAGCAGCTCACAGGGCCTGAACACTGAAGCTTTCTTT.

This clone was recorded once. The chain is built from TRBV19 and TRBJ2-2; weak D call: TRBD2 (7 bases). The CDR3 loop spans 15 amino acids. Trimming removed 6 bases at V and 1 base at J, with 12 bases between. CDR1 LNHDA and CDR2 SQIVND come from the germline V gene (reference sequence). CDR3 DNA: TGTGCCAGTAGGGAGCGGGACAAGAACACCGGGGAGCTGTTTTTT. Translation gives CASRERDKNTGELFF.

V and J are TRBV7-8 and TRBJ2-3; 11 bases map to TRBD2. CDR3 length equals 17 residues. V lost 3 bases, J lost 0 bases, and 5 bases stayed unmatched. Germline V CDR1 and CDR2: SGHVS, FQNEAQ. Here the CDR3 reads CASSFSGRGRSTDTQYF. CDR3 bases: TGTGCCAGCAGCTTTAGCGGGAGGGGGCGGAGCACAGATACGCAGTATTTT.

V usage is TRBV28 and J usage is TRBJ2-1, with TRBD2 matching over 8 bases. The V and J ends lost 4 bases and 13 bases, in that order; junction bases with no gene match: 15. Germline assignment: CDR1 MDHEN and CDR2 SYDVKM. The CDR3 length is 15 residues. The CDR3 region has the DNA TGTGCCAGCAGTTCACCTAGCGGGTCCCGGGTAGGACAGTTCTTC. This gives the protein CASSSPSGSRVGQFF.

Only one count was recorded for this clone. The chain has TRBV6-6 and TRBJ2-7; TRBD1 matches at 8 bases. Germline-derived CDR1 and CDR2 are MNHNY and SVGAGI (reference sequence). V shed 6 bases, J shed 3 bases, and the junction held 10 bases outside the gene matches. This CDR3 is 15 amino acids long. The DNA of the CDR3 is TGTGCCAGCAGGAGGACCGGGACAGGTCTCTACGAGCAGTACTTC. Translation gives CASRRTGTGLYEQYF.

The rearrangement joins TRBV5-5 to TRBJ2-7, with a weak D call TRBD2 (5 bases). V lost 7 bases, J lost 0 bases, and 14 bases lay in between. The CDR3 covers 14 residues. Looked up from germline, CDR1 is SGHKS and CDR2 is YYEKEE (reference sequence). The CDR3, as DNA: TGTGCCAGCTCCGCCTGGCGGGTCTCCTACGAGCAGTACTTC. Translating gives CASSAWRVSYEQYF.